Listed here is a single TCR beta chain. Its target is unknown. This sample was included in a study of PD-L1 blockade in urothelial cancer. For the study at large: Men with urothelial cancer arising in the bladder made up about nine tenths of the roughly 29 patients. Peripheral blood specimens exhibited a median yield of approximately 150,000 T cells. Study-wide results and caveats: Better survival was predicted when blood TCR clonality before treatment fell below the median.

Time point indicated: pretreatment peripheral blood. All patients handed over anywhere from 1 to 8 samples, pretreatment and on-treatment. Generated by immunoSEQ multiplex PCR, the TCRdb table keeps only in-frame clones and is missing some. The table includes about 87,000 clones, more than 70% detected once. CDR1 is LGHNA, CDR2 YNFKEQ, per germline. The CDR3 runs to 15 residues. V shed 1 base, J shed 6 bases, and the junction held 5 bases outside the gene matches. This chain uses TRBV4-2 with TRBJ2-2; the match to TRBD1 covers 7 bases. The sequence came from a woman of 80 years or more with urothelial cancer. Material: PBMCs, obtained around atezolizumab (anti-PD-L1) treatment. CDR3 protein: CASSQGGQLSGELFF. The CDR3 nucleotides are TGTGCCAGCAGCCAAGGGGGACAGCTATCCGGGGAGCTGTTTTTT.